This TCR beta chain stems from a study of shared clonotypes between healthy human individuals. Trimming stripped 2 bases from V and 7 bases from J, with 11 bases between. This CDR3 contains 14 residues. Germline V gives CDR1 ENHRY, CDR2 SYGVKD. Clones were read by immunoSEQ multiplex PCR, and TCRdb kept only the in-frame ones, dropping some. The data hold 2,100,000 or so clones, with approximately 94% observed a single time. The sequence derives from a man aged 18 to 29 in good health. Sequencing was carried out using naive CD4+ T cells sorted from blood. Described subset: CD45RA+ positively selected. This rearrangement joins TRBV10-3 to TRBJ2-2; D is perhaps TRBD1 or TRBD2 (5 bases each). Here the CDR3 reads CAISETEGFGELFF. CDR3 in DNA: TGTGCCATCAGTGAGACCGAGGGGTTCGGGGAGCTGTTTTTT.